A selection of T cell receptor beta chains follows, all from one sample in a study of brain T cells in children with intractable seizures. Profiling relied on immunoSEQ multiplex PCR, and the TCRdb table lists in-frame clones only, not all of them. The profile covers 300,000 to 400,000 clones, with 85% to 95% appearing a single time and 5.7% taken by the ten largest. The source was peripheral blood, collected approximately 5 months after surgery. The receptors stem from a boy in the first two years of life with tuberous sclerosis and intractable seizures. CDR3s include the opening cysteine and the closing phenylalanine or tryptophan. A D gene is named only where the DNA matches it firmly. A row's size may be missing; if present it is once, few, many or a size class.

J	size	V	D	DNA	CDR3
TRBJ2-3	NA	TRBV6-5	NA	TGTGCCAGCAGCCCCACGGCGAACACAGATACGCAGTATTTT	CASSPTANTDTQYF
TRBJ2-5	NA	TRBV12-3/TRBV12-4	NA	TGTGCCAGCAGGGCGGGGGAGACCCAGTACTTC	CASRAGETQYF
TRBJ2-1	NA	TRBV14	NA	TGTGCCAGCAGCCAAGGTTGGGGGGACTCACTCTACAATGAGCAGTTCTTC	CASSQGWGDSLYNEQFF
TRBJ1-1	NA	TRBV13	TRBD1	TGTGCCAGCAGCTTAGCGGGACAGGGGACTGAAGCTTTCTTT	CASSLAGQGTEAFF
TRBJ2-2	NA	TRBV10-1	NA	TGCGCCAGCAGCCCGTATCGCTTGGGGAACACCGGGGAGCTGTTTTTT	CASSPYRLGNTGELFF
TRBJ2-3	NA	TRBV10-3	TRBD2	TGTGCCATCAGTGAAATAGCGGGAGATACGCAGTATTTT	CAISEIAGDTQYF
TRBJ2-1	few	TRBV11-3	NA	TGTGCCAGCAGCCCGGGGGTCCTCAATGAGCAGTTCTTC	CASSPGVLNEQFF
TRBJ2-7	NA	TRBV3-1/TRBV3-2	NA	TGTGCCAGCAGCCCCCTCCGGGACTTGCCCTACGAGCAGTACTTC	CASSPLRDLPYEQYF
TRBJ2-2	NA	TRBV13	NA	TGTGCCAGCAGCCCCGCTGAGGGAGACACCGGGGAGCTGTTTTTT	CASSPAEGDTGELFF
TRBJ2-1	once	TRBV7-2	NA	TGTGCCAGCAGCTTCCTGGGGGGCTCCTACAATGAGCAGTTCTTC	CASSFLGGSYNEQFF
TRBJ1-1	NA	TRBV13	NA	TGTGCCAGCAGCTTACTTGGCGGGAACACTGAAGCTTTCTTT	CASSLLGGNTEAFF
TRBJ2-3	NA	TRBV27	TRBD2	TGTGCCAGCAGTCCCCTCCCGAAACTAGCGGGGGATGGAGATACGCAGTATTTT	CASSPLPKLAGDGDTQYF
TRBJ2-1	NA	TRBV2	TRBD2	TGTGCCAGCAGTGATAATTGGGCGGGAGCTGAGCAGTTCTTC	CASSDNWAGAEQFF
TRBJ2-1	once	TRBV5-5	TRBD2	TGTGCCAGCAGGTCCCCTTCTAGCGGGGGGTACAATGAGCAGTTCTTC	CASRSPSSGGYNEQFF
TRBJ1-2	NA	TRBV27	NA	TGTGCCAGCAGTAACCGAATTATAACAAAGGGGGGCTACACCTTC	CASSNRIITKGGYTF
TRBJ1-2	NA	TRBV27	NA	TGTGCCAGCAGTTTAGTTCAGGGGAAGCAGCGTGGCTACACCTTC	CASSLVQGKQRGYTF
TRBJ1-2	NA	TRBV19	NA	TGTGCCAGTAGTATAGGACACAACCGGGACTATGGCTACACCTTC	CASSIGHNRDYGYTF
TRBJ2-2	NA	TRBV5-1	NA	TGCGCCAGCAGCTTGGACAGGGTTTCCACCGGGGAGCTGTTTTTT	CASSLDRVSTGELFF
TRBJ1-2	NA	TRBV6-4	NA	TGTGCCAGCAGTGACTCTGCCGGGACTTCATATGGCTACACCTTC	CASSDSAGTSYGYTF
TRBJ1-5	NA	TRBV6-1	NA	TGTGCCAGCAGTGAACATCAGCCCCAGCATTTT	CASSEHQPQHF
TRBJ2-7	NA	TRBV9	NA	TGTGCCAGCAGCGTAGGGCGTACAAACGAGCAGTACTTC	CASSVGRTNEQYF
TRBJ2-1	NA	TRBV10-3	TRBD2	TGTGCCATCAGTGAGTGGAGCGGGATCTCCTACAATGAGCAGTTCTTC	CAISEWSGISYNEQFF
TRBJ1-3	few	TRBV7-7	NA	TGTGCTAGCAGCCCCATTGAGGGTATACACACCATATATTTT	CASSPIEGIHTIYF
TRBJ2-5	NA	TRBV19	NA	TGTGCCAGTAGTATAGATCGAGAGACCCAGTACTTC	CASSIDRETQYF
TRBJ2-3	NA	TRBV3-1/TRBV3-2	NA	TGTGCCAGCAGCCCCCAGCCAGATACGCAGTATTTT	CASSPQPDTQYF
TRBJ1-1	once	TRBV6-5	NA	TGTGCCAGCAGACCGGGGGGCGGGATCCACACTGAAGCTTTCTTT	CASRPGGGIHTEAFF
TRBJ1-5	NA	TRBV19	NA	TGTGCCAGTAGTATAAGGGGGGATCAGCCCCAGCATTTT	CASSIRGDQPQHF
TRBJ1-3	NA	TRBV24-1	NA	TGTGCCACAGATATCTACCTCTCTGGAAACACCATATATTTT	CATDIYLSGNTIYF
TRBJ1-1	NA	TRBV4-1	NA	TGCGCCAGCAGCCAAGAGGGTAACTTCCTAGTTGGCACTGAAGCTTTCTTT	CASSQEGNFLVGTEAFF
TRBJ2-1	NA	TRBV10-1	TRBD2	TGCGCCAGCAGTGAGTCGAGGCTAGCGGTCCACAATGAGCAGTTCTTC	CASSESRLAVHNEQFF
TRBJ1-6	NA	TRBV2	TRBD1	TGTGCCAGCAGTGAAGCGGGACAGGGTACGGGGGAATTTTCACCCCTCCACTTT	CASSEAGQGTGEFSPLHF
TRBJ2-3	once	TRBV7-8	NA	TGTGCCAGCAGCTTACCACGAAATACGCAGTATTTT	CASSLPRNTQYF
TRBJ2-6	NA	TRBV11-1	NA	TGTGCCAGCAGCCCCTTAACTGGGGCCAACGTCCTGACTTTC	CASSPLTGANVLTF
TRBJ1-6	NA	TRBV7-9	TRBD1	TGTGCCAGCAGTCGGACAGGGGATAATTCACCCCTCCACTTT	CASSRTGDNSPLHF
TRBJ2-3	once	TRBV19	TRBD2	TGTGCCAGTAGGATAAGCTCCGGGACTAGCGGACGCACAGATACGCAGTATTTT	CASRISSGTSGRTDTQYF
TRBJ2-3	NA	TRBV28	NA	TGTGCCACGGCCGGGACTCACACAGATACGCAGTATTTT	CATAGTHTDTQYF
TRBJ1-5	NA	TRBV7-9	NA	TGTGCCAGCAGCTTAGATCAGGGTAGCAATCAGCCCCAGCATTTT	CASSLDQGSNQPQHF
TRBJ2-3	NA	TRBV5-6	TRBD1	TGTGCCAGCAGCTCTCCGGGACAGGGCTTCACAGATACGCAGTATTTT	CASSSPGQGFTDTQYF
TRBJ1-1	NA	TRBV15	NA	TGTGCCACCAGCAGGCCGGAGGACACTGAAGCTTTCTTT	CATSRPEDTEAFF
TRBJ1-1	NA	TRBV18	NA	TGTGCCAGCTCACCCTACTTCCGGGACCATTTTACATACACTGAAGCTTTCTTT	CASSPYFRDHFTYTEAFF
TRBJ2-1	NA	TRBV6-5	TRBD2	TGTGCCAGCAGTTACTCTCTAGCGGGGTACAATGAGCAGTTCTTC	CASSYSLAGYNEQFF
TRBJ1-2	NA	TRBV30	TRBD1	TGTGCCTGGAACTTCGGGTCGGGGGGACAGATATATGGCTACACCTTC	CAWNFGSGGQIYGYTF
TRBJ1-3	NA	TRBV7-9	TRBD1	TGTGCCAGCAGCTTAATGTCGCCAGGGGGTAGAAACACCATATATTTT	CASSLMSPGGRNTIYF
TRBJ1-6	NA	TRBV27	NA	TGTGCCAGCAGGGGCGCGGACCCGAAGTCACCCCTCCACTTT	CASRGADPKSPLHF
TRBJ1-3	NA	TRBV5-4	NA	TGTGCCAGCAGCTTGGGTTCAGGCTCTGGAAACACCATATATTTT	CASSLGSGSGNTIYF